The rows below give T cell receptor beta chains drawn from one sample of a study of neurological immune-mediated disorders. TCRdb re-analysed the 5' RACE reads in MiXCR, keeping a single row per CDR3 protein. The data show approximately 30,000 distinct CDR3 sequences, with 13% seen just once and approximately 5.6% held by the top ten. The sample was CD4+ T cells from blood. These TCRs come from a female donor with HTLV-1-associated myelopathy (HAM/TSP). Both conserved end residues are part of each CDR3. Fields, in order: CDR3 length, J gene, D gene, V gene, clone size, CDR3 DNA, CDR3 protein. The D gene is left open where the match is weak. Not every row has a clone size; where given, it reads once, few, many or a size class.

CDR3 length: 15; J gene: TRBJ2-1; D gene: TRBD2; V gene: TRBV7-2; clone size: many; CDR3 DNA: TGTGCCAGCAGCTTCGTCGGTGCGGGGGACAATGAGCAGTTCTTC; CDR3 protein: CASSFVGAGDNEQFF
CDR3 length: 14; J gene: TRBJ1-1; D gene: -; V gene: TRBV5-1; clone size: many; CDR3 DNA: TGCGCCAGCAGCTGGGGCCTAGGGAACACTGAAGCTTTCTTT; CDR3 protein: CASSWGLGNTEAFF
CDR3 length: 15; J gene: TRBJ2-3; D gene: -; V gene: TRBV19; clone size: -; CDR3 DNA: TGTGCCAGTAGCCCCCGGGGGCAAGTCACAGATACGCAGTATTTT; CDR3 protein: CASSPRGQVTDTQYF
CDR3 length: 14; J gene: TRBJ1-6; D gene: -; V gene: TRBV6-5; clone size: many; CDR3 DNA: TGTGCCAGCAGTAGACAAGGCGGTGGCTCACCCCTCCACTTT; CDR3 protein: CASSRQGGGSPLHF
CDR3 length: 12; J gene: TRBJ2-5; D gene: -; V gene: TRBV2; clone size: many; CDR3 DNA: TGTGCCAGCAGTGAAGGGCGGGAGACCCAGTACTTC; CDR3 protein: CASSEGRETQYF
CDR3 length: 13; J gene: TRBJ2-3; D gene: -; V gene: TRBV5-1; clone size: many; CDR3 DNA: TGCGCCAGCAGCTTGGAGGGGACAGATACGCAGTATTTT; CDR3 protein: CASSLEGTDTQYF
CDR3 length: 22; J gene: TRBJ2-3; D gene: -; V gene: TRBV7-2; clone size: -; CDR3 DNA: -; CDR3 protein: CASSFYICSANSGGQGTDTQYF
CDR3 length: 14; J gene: TRBJ2-7; D gene: -; V gene: TRBV6-2/TRBV6-3; clone size: -; CDR3 DNA: TGTGCCAGCAGTTACACTAGACAGAAGTACGAGCAGTACTTC; CDR3 protein: CASSYTRQKYEQYF
CDR3 length: 15; J gene: TRBJ2-7; D gene: TRBD2; V gene: TRBV7-3; clone size: few; CDR3 DNA: TGTGCCAGCAGCCTACTAGCGGGGGGGCCCTACGAGCAGTACTTC; CDR3 protein: CASSLLAGGPYEQYF
CDR3 length: 14; J gene: TRBJ1-6; D gene: -; V gene: TRBV6-1; clone size: many; CDR3 DNA: TGTGCCAGCACACGGGGCAGGGCCGATTCACCCCTCCACTTT; CDR3 protein: CASTRGRADSPLHF
CDR3 length: 17; J gene: TRBJ2-2; D gene: -; V gene: TRBV4-3; clone size: many; CDR3 DNA: TGCGCCAGCAGCCAAGCTAGGATAATTAAGAACACCGGGGAGCTGTTTTTT; CDR3 protein: CASSQARIIKNTGELFF
CDR3 length: 15; J gene: TRBJ2-3; D gene: -; V gene: TRBV5-5; clone size: many; CDR3 DNA: TGTGCCAGCAGCCCCGGGGAGACACACACAGATACGCAGTATTTT; CDR3 protein: CASSPGETHTDTQYF
CDR3 length: 15; J gene: TRBJ1-5; D gene: TRBD1; V gene: TRBV20-1; clone size: many; CDR3 DNA: TGCAGTGCTAGAGAAAGGACAGGGGGATCTCAGCCCCAGCATTTT; CDR3 protein: CSARERTGGSQPQHF
CDR3 length: 15; J gene: TRBJ2-7; D gene: TRBD2; V gene: TRBV5-1; clone size: many; CDR3 DNA: TGCGCCAGCAGGCCGGGACTAGCGGGGGTCTACGAGCAGTACTTC; CDR3 protein: CASRPGLAGVYEQYF
CDR3 length: 14; J gene: TRBJ2-7; D gene: TRBD2; V gene: TRBV7-6; clone size: -; CDR3 DNA: TGTGCCAGCAGCTCCACTAGCGGGAGAGACGAGCAGTACTTC; CDR3 protein: CASSSTSGRDEQYF
CDR3 length: 16; J gene: TRBJ2-6; D gene: -; V gene: TRBV5-1; clone size: many; CDR3 DNA: TGCGCCAGCTCCCTGTCGACCGGGACTGGGGCCAACGTCCTGACTTTC; CDR3 protein: CASSLSTGTGANVLTF
CDR3 length: 12; J gene: TRBJ2-1; D gene: -; V gene: TRBV7-9; clone size: many; CDR3 DNA: TGTGCCAGCAGCTCTGGTTACAATGAGCAGTTCTTC; CDR3 protein: CASSSGYNEQFF
CDR3 length: 14; J gene: TRBJ2-3; D gene: -; V gene: TRBV7-3; clone size: many; CDR3 DNA: TGTGCCAGCAGCCCTACCGACAGCACAGATACGCAGTATTTT; CDR3 protein: CASSPTDSTDTQYF
CDR3 length: 18; J gene: TRBJ2-2; D gene: -; V gene: TRBV9; clone size: many; CDR3 DNA: TGTGCCAGCAGCGTAGACCTAAGGGCAGACACGAACACCGGGGAGCTGTTTTTT; CDR3 protein: CASSVDLRADTNTGELFF
CDR3 length: 14; J gene: TRBJ2-3; D gene: -; V gene: TRBV7-9; clone size: many; CDR3 DNA: TGTGCCAGCAGCTTAATGGGAGAGACAGATACGCAGTATTTT; CDR3 protein: CASSLMGETDTQYF
CDR3 length: 13; J gene: TRBJ1-5; D gene: -; V gene: TRBV13; clone size: many; CDR3 DNA: TGTGCCAGCAGCCTAGGACACAATCAGCCCCAGCATTTT; CDR3 protein: CASSLGHNQPQHF
CDR3 length: 13; J gene: TRBJ1-3; D gene: -; V gene: TRBV15; clone size: many; CDR3 DNA: TGTGCCACCAGCAACCAGCGGGGAAACACCATATATTTT; CDR3 protein: CATSNQRGNTIYF
CDR3 length: 15; J gene: TRBJ2-3; D gene: -; V gene: TRBV6-2/TRBV6-3; clone size: many; CDR3 DNA: TGTGCCAGCAGTTACTCGAGGGGTTTCACCGATACGCAGTATTTT; CDR3 protein: CASSYSRGFTDTQYF
CDR3 length: 14; J gene: TRBJ2-4; D gene: -; V gene: TRBV5-1; clone size: -; CDR3 DNA: TGCGCCAGCAGCTTACAGGGAGGTAAAAACATTCAGTACTTC; CDR3 protein: CASSLQGGKNIQYF
CDR3 length: 17; J gene: TRBJ2-7; D gene: -; V gene: TRBV5-1; clone size: many; CDR3 DNA: TGCGCCAGCAGCTTGGCTCAAGGTCCCCCTTCCTCCTACGAGCAGTACTTC; CDR3 protein: CASSLAQGPPSSYEQYF
CDR3 length: 16; J gene: TRBJ2-3; D gene: -; V gene: TRBV12-3/TRBV12-4; clone size: many; CDR3 DNA: TGTGCCAGCAGTTCTTGGGACGAAGAACCGACAGATACGCAGTATTTT; CDR3 protein: CASSSWDEEPTDTQYF
CDR3 length: 18; J gene: TRBJ2-1; D gene: -; V gene: TRBV3-1; clone size: many; CDR3 DNA: TGTGCCAGCAGCAAATTTAGGTCCCCCTCGAGCTCCTACAATGAGCAGTTCTTC; CDR3 protein: CASSKFRSPSSSYNEQFF
CDR3 length: 17; J gene: TRBJ2-3; D gene: TRBD2; V gene: TRBV10-3; clone size: medium-sized; CDR3 DNA: TGTGCCATCAGTGAGGGGCTAGCGGGGGGCCCCACAGATACGCAGTATTTT; CDR3 protein: CAISEGLAGGPTDTQYF
CDR3 length: 13; J gene: TRBJ1-2; D gene: -; V gene: TRBV5-1; clone size: many; CDR3 DNA: TGCGCCAGCAGCTTGGGGGACGCAGGCGGCTACACCTTC; CDR3 protein: CASSLGDAGGYTF
CDR3 length: 13; J gene: TRBJ2-5; D gene: TRBD2; V gene: TRBV20-1; clone size: many; CDR3 DNA: TGCAGTGCTAGTCCAAGCGGGGGGGAGACCCAGTACTTC; CDR3 protein: CSASPSGGETQYF
CDR3 length: 16; J gene: TRBJ2-6; D gene: -; V gene: TRBV5-1; clone size: many; CDR3 DNA: TGCGCCAGCAGCCCGACGTCGGGGGCTGGGGCCAACGTCCTGACTTTC; CDR3 protein: CASSPTSGAGANVLTF
CDR3 length: 14; J gene: TRBJ1-1; D gene: -; V gene: TRBV15; clone size: many; CDR3 DNA: TGTGCCACCAGCAGAGATACGTTCGGCAGGGAAGCTTTCTTT; CDR3 protein: CATSRDTFGREAFF
CDR3 length: 13; J gene: TRBJ2-7; D gene: -; V gene: TRBV7-2; clone size: many; CDR3 DNA: TGTGCCAGCAGCCGGGACGGCACCTACGAGCAGTACTTC; CDR3 protein: CASSRDGTYEQYF
CDR3 length: 17; J gene: TRBJ1-2; D gene: -; V gene: TRBV5-1; clone size: many; CDR3 DNA: TGCGCCAGCAGCCCGACAAATAACAGAGGTGGATCGGGTGGCTACACCTTC; CDR3 protein: CASSPTNNRGGSGGYTF
CDR3 length: 15; J gene: TRBJ2-1; D gene: -; V gene: TRBV4-1; clone size: -; CDR3 DNA: TGCGCCAGCAGTCGAGGGTTTGGGGACTACAATGAGCAGTTCTTC; CDR3 protein: CASSRGFGDYNEQFF
CDR3 length: 15; J gene: TRBJ1-5; D gene: TRBD1; V gene: TRBV6-2/TRBV6-3; clone size: many; CDR3 DNA: TGTGCCAGCAGTCCTCCGGACAGGGCTAATCAGCCCCAGCATTTT; CDR3 protein: CASSPPDRANQPQHF
CDR3 length: 16; J gene: TRBJ2-1; D gene: -; V gene: TRBV7-9; clone size: many; CDR3 DNA: TGTGCCAGCAGCTCTAGGGACCGACCTACACAGAATGAGCAGTTCTTC; CDR3 protein: CASSSRDRPTQNEQFF
CDR3 length: 14; J gene: TRBJ2-1; D gene: -; V gene: TRBV6-1; clone size: many; CDR3 DNA: TGTGCCAGCAGTGCCCGGGAGCAGCACAATGAGCAGTTCTTC; CDR3 protein: CASSAREQHNEQFF
CDR3 length: 13; J gene: TRBJ1-5; D gene: -; V gene: TRBV5-1; clone size: many; CDR3 DNA: TGCGCCAGCAGCTTGGGTAGCAATCAGCCCCAGCATTTT; CDR3 protein: CASSLGSNQPQHF
CDR3 length: 15; J gene: TRBJ1-1; D gene: -; V gene: TRBV3-1; clone size: -; CDR3 DNA: TGTGCCAGCAGGAAGGGGCAGACAGCGAACACTGAAGCTTTCTTT; CDR3 protein: CASRKGQTANTEAFF
CDR3 length: 14; J gene: TRBJ2-3; D gene: -; V gene: TRBV5-6; clone size: many; CDR3 DNA: TGTGCCAGCAGCCCAACAGTAAGCACAGATACGCAGTATTTT; CDR3 protein: CASSPTVSTDTQYF
CDR3 length: 14; J gene: TRBJ2-7; D gene: -; V gene: TRBV25-1; clone size: many; CDR3 DNA: TGTGCCAGCAGTGAATCTGGGGCGCCGGACGAGCAGTACTTC; CDR3 protein: CASSESGAPDEQYF
CDR3 length: 17; J gene: TRBJ2-4; D gene: -; V gene: TRBV6-5; clone size: many; CDR3 DNA: TGTGCCAGCAGCCCAGGCGGGACTCGTCGGGCCAAAAACATTCAGTACTTC; CDR3 protein: CASSPGGTRRAKNIQYF
CDR3 length: 16; J gene: TRBJ2-3; D gene: TRBD2; V gene: TRBV5-1; clone size: many; CDR3 DNA: TGCGCCAGCAGCTTGGGGACTAGCGGGGGCACAGATACGCAGTATTTT; CDR3 protein: CASSLGTSGGTDTQYF
CDR3 length: 13; J gene: TRBJ1-1; D gene: TRBD1; V gene: TRBV7-2; clone size: many; CDR3 DNA: TGTGCCAGCAGCCCGACAGGGACCACTGAAGCTTTCTTT; CDR3 protein: CASSPTGTTEAFF
CDR3 length: 14; J gene: TRBJ1-6; D gene: -; V gene: TRBV5-1; clone size: -; CDR3 DNA: -; CDR3 protein: CASSFGSGTSPIHF
CDR3 length: 14; J gene: TRBJ2-1; D gene: -; V gene: TRBV20-1; clone size: many; CDR3 DNA: TGCAGTGCTAGTGGGGGGGCCTCCTACAATGAGCAGTTCTTC; CDR3 protein: CSASGGASYNEQFF
CDR3 length: 10; J gene: TRBJ2-1; D gene: -; V gene: TRBV29-1; clone size: many; CDR3 DNA: TGCAGCGGATTAGTAGATGAGCAGTTCTTC; CDR3 protein: CSGLVDEQFF
CDR3 length: 13; J gene: TRBJ2-3; D gene: -; V gene: TRBV11-2; clone size: many; CDR3 DNA: TGTGCCAGCAGCTGGGGCAGGGCAGATACGCAGTATTTT; CDR3 protein: CASSWGRADTQYF
CDR3 length: 16; J gene: TRBJ2-3; D gene: TRBD2; V gene: TRBV5-1; clone size: many; CDR3 DNA: TGCGCCAGCTGCCGGGGAGCGGGGGGGAGTGGAGATACGCAGTATTTT; CDR3 protein: CASCRGAGGSGDTQYF
CDR3 length: 15; J gene: TRBJ2-5; D gene: -; V gene: TRBV6-6; clone size: few; CDR3 DNA: TGTGCCAGCAGCCAACTACCTGGACGGGAAGAGACCCAGTACTTC; CDR3 protein: CASSQLPGREETQYF